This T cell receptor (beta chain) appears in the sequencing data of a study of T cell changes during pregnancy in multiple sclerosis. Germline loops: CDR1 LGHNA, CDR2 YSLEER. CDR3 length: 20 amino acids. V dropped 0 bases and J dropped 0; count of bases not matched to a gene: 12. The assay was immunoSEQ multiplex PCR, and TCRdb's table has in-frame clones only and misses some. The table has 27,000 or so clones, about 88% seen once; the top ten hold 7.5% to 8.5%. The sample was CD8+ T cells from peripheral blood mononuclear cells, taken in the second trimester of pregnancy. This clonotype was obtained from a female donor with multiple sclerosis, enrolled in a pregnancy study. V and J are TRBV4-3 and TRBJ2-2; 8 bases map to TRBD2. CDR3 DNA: TGCGCCAGCAGCCAAGAAGCGGGGGACACCATATATTCGAACACCGGGGAGCTGTTTTTT. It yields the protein CASSQEAGDTIYSNTGELFF.